What follows are 29 T cell receptor beta chains derived from one specimen sequenced in a study of PD-L1 blockade in urothelial cancer. Libraries were prepared by immunoSEQ multiplex PCR; TCRdb keeps only in-frame clonotypes and omits some of them. The sample includes roughly 76,000 clones, 85% to 95% of them seen just once. As for time point: peripheral blood 6 weeks after treatment start. The material sequenced was PBMCs, taken around atezolizumab (anti-PD-L1) treatment. These receptors were collected from an elderly woman with urothelial cancer.

The gene calls are TRBV4-1 and TRBJ2-1, with TRBD2 matching 9 bases. V shed 4 bases and J 2 bases; nucleotides not matched to a gene: 6. The CDR3 runs 16 residues. Germline V CDR1 and CDR2: MGHRA, YSYEKL. This chain's CDR3 is CASSRSTSGAYNEQFF. The CDR3 DNA sequence: TGCGCCAGCAGCCGGTCGACTAGCGGTGCCTACAATGAGCAGTTCTTC.

This chain uses TRBV27 with TRBJ1-2, with unresolved D. The V and J ends lost 1 base and 6 bases respectively, with 6 bases between them. Looked up from germline, CDR1 is MNHEY and CDR2 is SMNVEV (reference sequence). This CDR3 comprises 12 residues. CDR3 loop: CASSLWADGYTF. In DNA form, the CDR3 reads TGTGCCAGCAGTTTATGGGCAGATGGCTACACCTTC.

This clone has just a few counts. V is TRBV19 and J is TRBJ1-5, with TRBD1 matching over 7 bases. Per the germline V gene, CDR1 is LNHDA and CDR2 is SQIVND (reference sequence). The ends lost 5 bases at V and 0 bases at J; junction bases unmatched: 10. The CDR3 is made up of 17 amino acids. CDR3 sequence reads: CASSGTGTVYSNQPQHF. CDR3 DNA: TGTGCCAGTAGTGGAACCGGGACAGTCTATAGCAATCAGCCCCAGCATTTT. Full variable domain (rest looked up from reference TRBV19 and TRBJ1-5): DGGITQSPKYLFRKEGQNVTLSCEQNLNHDAMYWYRQDPGQGLRLIYYSQIVNDFQKGDIAEGYSVSREKKESFPLTVTSAQKNPTAFYLCASSGTGTVYSNQPQHFGDGTRLSIL.

This clone was detected a few times. The CDR3, as DNA: TGCGCCAGCAGCTTGACAGTGGGCACTGAAGCTTTCTTT. It yields the protein CASSLTVGTEAFF. The chain has TRBV5-1 and TRBJ1-1; no clear D gene. Trimming took off 1 base at V and 4 bases at J, with 8 bases between the two ends. The CDR3 is 13 amino acids. Per the germline V gene, CDR1 is SGHRS and CDR2 is YFSETQ.

The chain recombines TRBV18 with TRBJ2-1; TRBD2 agrees at 8 bases. The germline CDR1 and CDR2 sequences are KGHSH and LQKENI. There are 16 residues in the CDR3. V trimming: 1 base; J trimming: 8 bases; junction bases outside the gene matches: 10. The CDR3 region has the DNA TGTGCCAGCTCACCACGGGTCGGGAGGGCCGTGTATGAGCAGTTCTTC. It encodes CASSPRVGRAVYEQFF.

The chain employs TRBV27 and TRBJ1-5; D is uncertain. V shed 2 bases and J shed 4 bases, with 6 bases lying between them. The CDR3 length is 13 residues. Germline CDR1 reads MNHEY; CDR2 reads SMNVEV (reference sequence). CDR3 coding DNA: TGTGCCAGCAGTTTACGGTGGAATCAGCCCCAGCATTTT. Translation: CASSLRWNQPQHF.

The chain links TRBV27 to TRBJ2-1; 10 nucleotides line up with TRBD2. The germline gives CDR1 MNHEY, CDR2 SMNVEV (reference sequence). Trimming took 4 bases from V and 8 from J; bases not matched to a gene: 5. The CDR3 sequence is 14 residues long. The CDR3 spells CASSSAGGPDEQFF. CDR3 bases: TGTGCCAGCAGTTCAGCGGGAGGGCCGGATGAGCAGTTCTTC.

The chain recombines TRBV6-1 with TRBJ2-6; D may be TRBD2 (5 bases). This CDR3 has 16 residues. Trimming shortened V by 4 bases and J by 6 bases, and 16 bases separated the two germline ends. Germline V gene sequence: CDR1 MNHNS, CDR2 SASEGT. CDR3 coding DNA: TGTGCCAGCAGTGCCCTAACTAGGTTCGAGGCCAACGTCCTGACTTTC. Translation gives CASSALTRFEANVLTF.

The chain joins TRBV2 to TRBJ2-7; 11 nucleotides line up with TRBD2. This CDR3 has 15 residues. Germline CDR1 reads SNHLY; CDR2 reads FYNNEI. Losses at the gene ends were 5 bases for V and 5 bases for J; bases not matched to a gene: 8. This CDR3 reads CASSPRTSGLHEQYF. For the CDR3, the DNA is TGTGCCAGCAGTCCTCGGACTAGCGGGCTCCACGAGCAGTACTTC.

The chain carries TRBV7-8 and TRBJ1-5; D ambiguous. The V and J ends lost 0 bases and 0 bases respectively, with 9 bases between them. In germline, CDR1 is SGHVS, CDR2 FQNEAQ. The CDR3 is 16 residues long. The DNA for the CDR3 is TGTGCCAGCAGCTTAGCGCACTCTAGTAGCAATCAGCCCCAGCATTTT. It is translated as CASSLAHSSSNQPQHF.

The gene calls are TRBV18 and TRBJ1-5, with a tentative D call TRBD1 (5 bases). The V and J ends lost 3 bases and 4 bases respectively, with 22 bases between them. Per the germline V gene, CDR1 is KGHSH and CDR2 is LQKENI. The CDR3 loop spans 18 amino acids. This chain's CDR3 is CASSPLRDSSGANQPQHF. The DNA of the CDR3 is TGTGCCAGCTCACCCCTTCGGGACTCGAGCGGGGCTAATCAGCCCCAGCATTTT.

The chain has TRBV7-2 and TRBJ1-5, with 8 bases fitting TRBD1. The germline V gene encodes CDR1 SGHTA and CDR2 FQGNSA. Trimming cost V 5 bases and J 7 bases; bases outside gene matches: 7. The CDR3 has 14 residues. CDR3 nucleotides: TGTGCCAGCAGCACTGGACAGGGCCGGCAGCCCCAGCATTTT. Translation: CASSTGQGRQPQHF.

This clone was seen just once. This chain uses TRBV5-1 with TRBJ1-2; D not certain. Germline loops: CDR1 SGHRS, CDR2 YFSETQ. Trimming shortened V by 4 bases and J by 2 bases, and 9 bases separated the two germline ends. The CDR3 is 13 residues long. CDR3 in DNA: TGCGCCAGCAGCCCCAGTCTCAACTATGGCTACACCTTC. Amino acid sequence: CASSPSLNYGYTF.

The V gene is TRBV6-1, the J gene TRBJ1-3, with TRBD1 matching over 8 bases. Germline lookup yields CDR1 MNHNS and CDR2 SASEGT. The CDR3 sequence is 15 residues long. The ends lost 6 bases at V and 6 bases at J; junction bases unmatched: 10. Written as DNA, the CDR3 is TGTGCCAGCAGCGATGGACAGGGAGCAGTAAACACCATATATTTT. Translated, it gives CASSDGQGAVNTIYF.

The J gene is TRBJ2-1, the V gene TRBV29-1; perhaps TRBD1 as D (6 bases). The CDR3 has 15 amino acids. In germline, CDR1 is SQVTM, CDR2 ANQGSEA. V dropped 7 bases and J dropped 6 bases, with 22 bases sitting between them. The CDR3 DNA is TGCAGCGCACTTTTTGGAGATTTGGGGGCCAATGAGCAGTTCTTC. The encoded protein is CSALFGDLGANEQFF.

The V call is TRBV18, the J call TRBJ2-7; 7 bases align to TRBD1. The CDR3 spans 13 residues. The germline V gene has CDR1 KGHSH and CDR2 LQKENI. V dropped 5 bases and J dropped 2; count of bases not matched to a gene: 3. CDR3 region: CASSRTGTYEQYF. The CDR3 DNA follows: TGTGCCAGCTCAAGGACAGGTACCTACGAGCAGTACTTC.

The V call is TRBV5-1, the J call TRBJ2-5, with a tentative D call TRBD1 (6 bases). Germline loops: CDR1 SGHRS, CDR2 YFSETQ. V was clipped by 0 bases and J by 4 bases, with 22 bases between them. The CDR3 has 18 residues. CDR3 protein: CASSLGEGTSWWAETQYF. The CDR3, as DNA: TGCGCCAGCAGCTTGGGCGAGGGGACATCGTGGTGGGCAGAGACCCAGTACTTC.

The V and J genes are TRBV5-6 and TRBJ2-2; no clear D. The CDR3 contains 15 residues. Germline V gives CDR1 SGHDT, CDR2 YYEEEE. Trimming left V 4 bases short and J 1 base short, with 11 bases between. The CDR3 bases are TGTGCCAGCAGCCGTGGCCAGAAGAACACCGGGGAGCTGTTTTTT. Its protein is CASSRGQKNTGELFF.

This clone occurred once. CDR3 coding DNA: TGTGCCAGCAGCTTGGTGGGACTGGCGAACAATGAGCAGTTCTTC. Translated, it gives CASSLVGLANNEQFF. The J gene is TRBJ2-1, the V gene TRBV5-4, with a possible D match to TRBD2 (6 bases). CDR1 is SGHNT and CDR2 is YYREEE in the germline V gene (reference sequence). The CDR3 loop spans 15 amino acids. The germline V and J ends were trimmed by 0 bases and 5 bases, with 12 bases remaining between them.

The V call is TRBV19, the J call TRBJ1-5, with TRBD1 matching over 8 bases. The CDR3 contains 14 residues. Germline CDR1 reads LNHDA; CDR2 reads SQIVND (reference sequence). V gave up 6 bases and J gave up 4 bases; unmatched junction bases: 5. The CDR3 protein is CASSGQGRNQPQHF. The CDR3 bases are TGTGCCAGTAGCGGACAGGGAAGAAATCAGCCCCAGCATTTT.

This chain connects TRBV6-5 to TRBJ1-1, with TRBD1 matching 7 bases. Germline V CDR1 and CDR2: MNHEY, SVGAGI. The CDR3 totals 16 residues. The trim removed 0 bases at V and 3 bases at J, leaving 7 bases unmatched. The DNA for the CDR3 is TGTGCCAGCAGTTACTCGTTCAGGCAGGGGGACACTGAAGCTTTCTTT. It translates to CASSYSFRQGDTEAFF.

The chain couples TRBV5-1 to TRBJ2-7, with D possibly matching TRBD2 (5 bases). This CDR3 region has 15 residues. The germline V and J ends were trimmed by 4 bases and 2 bases, with 16 bases remaining between them. CDR1 is SGHRS and CDR2 is YFSETQ in the germline V gene. This CDR3 is CASSPSPGRAYEQYF. CDR3 DNA: TGCGCCAGCAGCCCGTCCCCGGGGAGAGCCTACGAGCAGTACTTC. Drawing the rest from reference TRBV5-1 and TRBJ2-7, the complete variable domain is KAGVTQTPRYLIKTRGQQVTLSCSPISGHRSVSWYQQTPGQGLQFLFEYFSETQRNKGNFPGRFSGRQFSNSRSEMNVSTLELGDSALYLCASSPSPGRAYEQYFGPGTRLTVT.

V usage is TRBV11-3 and J usage is TRBJ2-1; 8 bases are a match to TRBD2. The CDR3 runs 16 residues. V dropped 5 bases and J dropped 10; count of bases not matched to a gene: 16. CDR1 is SGHNT and CDR2 is YENEEA in the germline V gene. DNA of the CDR3: TGTGCCAGCAGCGCCCGAGGGACTAGTCAATCCGGGGAGCAGTTCTTC. This sequence encodes CASSARGTSQSGEQFF. Full variable domain (outside the CDR3, taken from reference TRBV11-3 and TRBJ2-1): EAGVVQSPRYKIIEKKQPVAFWCNPISGHNTLYWYLQNLGQGPELLIRYENEEAVDDSQLPKDRFSAERLKGVDSTLKIQPAELGDSAVYLCASSARGTSQSGEQFFGPGTRLTVL.

The genes are TRBV7-2 and TRBJ2-1; no clear D gene. V lost 4 bases and J lost 1, with 8 bases in between. This CDR3 is built from 14 residues. Germline V gene sequence: CDR1 SGHTA, CDR2 FQGNSA. The chain's CDR3 is CASSSGQSYNEQFF. The CDR3 nucleotides read TGTGCCAGCAGCTCAGGCCAGTCCTACAATGAGCAGTTCTTC.

This chain connects TRBV6-5 to TRBJ2-1, with TRBD2 identical over 10 bases. The V gene's germline CDR1 is MNHEY and CDR2 SVGAGI. With 3 bases clipped from V and 4 bases from J, the junction kept 6 bases outside the gene matches. The CDR3 loop spans 16 amino acids. CDR3 amino acids: CASSYLTSGNYNEQFF. The CDR3 nucleotides are TGTGCCAGCAGTTATCTTACTAGCGGGAATTACAATGAGCAGTTCTTC.

The chain links TRBV5-8 to TRBJ2-5; D not certain. The CDR3 runs 14 residues. V gave up 0 bases and J gave up 1 base, with 7 bases separating them. Germline V CDR1 and CDR2: SGHTS, YDEGEE. The CDR3 DNA sequence: TGTGCCAGCAGCTTGGCCCCCTTCCAAGAGACCCAGTACTTC. This sequence encodes CASSLAPFQETQYF.

The chain recombines TRBV2 with TRBJ1-2; 11 nucleotides match TRBD1. Germline CDR1 and CDR2: SNHLY and FYNNEI. CDR3 length equals 14 residues. With V trimmed by 8 bases and J by 2 bases, 4 bases remained unmatched. CDR3 protein: CASSGQGGNYGYTF. CDR3 sequence (DNA): TGTGCCAGCTCGGGACAGGGGGGGAACTATGGCTACACCTTC.

This chain's CDR3 is CASRSDRAIGELFF. The CDR3, as DNA: TGTGCCAGCAGGTCCGACAGGGCTATCGGGGAGCTGTTTTTT. The chain links TRBV2 to TRBJ2-2; 7 bases are a match to TRBD1. This CDR3 is 14 amino acids long. The junction had 8 bases not matched to a gene; V was cut back by 6 bases and J by 7 bases. Germline V gives CDR1 SNHLY, CDR2 FYNNEI.

Turning to this clone: Relative to the germline gene, one junction end is altered; a read error may explain this. This chain joins TRBV7-3 and TRBJ2-2, with D uncertain. CDR3 size: 16 residues. Germline V gene data show CDR1 as SGHTA and CDR2 as FQGTGA. This CDR3 is CASSSDLPGNTGELFF. The CDR3 nucleotides are TGTGCCAGTAGCTCAGACCTGCCGGGGAACACCGGGGAGCTGTTTTTT.